One sample yielded the 21 T cell receptor beta chains listed below, sequenced in a study of cytomegalovirus exposure and HLA in healthy donors (dated by TCRdb to about 2017). The library relied on the immunoSEQ multiplex PCR assay. The multiplex PCR relied on a mix of 60 forward primers for TCR Vbeta segments and 13 reverse primers for TCR Jbeta segments. The clones in this table, taken by TCRdb from immuneACCESS, are in-frame only. Not every clone is retained; where verified, under half of the shortfall comes from an unresolved V gene, and the cause of the rest is unknown. The sample table lists some 60,000 clones, around 85% of them with a count of one. The ten largest clones represent approximately 1.7% of the sample. Sequencing input: PBMCs. The receptors originated from a man aged 40-50 years in good health and CMV-seronegative.

This clone came up once. The chain joins TRBV28 to TRBJ2-5; no firm D call. Per the germline V gene, CDR1 is MDHEN and CDR2 is SYDVKM. The V end was cut by 4 bases, the J end by 5 bases, with 14 bases between. CDR3 size: 14 residues. The chain's CDR3 is CASSSLPTMETQYF. The CDR3 DNA is TGTGCCAGCAGTTCCCTACCCACCATGGAGACCCAGTACTTC.

The CDR3 sequence: CASSPNGPVSNEKLFF. The CDR3 DNA reads as TGTGCCAGCAGCCCAAATGGGCCCGTCTCTAATGAAAAACTGTTTTTT. V is TRBV27 and J is TRBJ1-4; D not certain. The CDR3 is 16 amino acids. Between the trimmed V and J ends, which lost 6 bases and 3 bases, there was a span of 17 bases. The germline V gene encodes CDR1 MNHEY and CDR2 SMNVEV (reference sequence).

Regarding this clone: This specimen includes other DNA sequences encoding the same CDR3. The V gene is TRBV6-5, the J gene TRBJ1-5; 7 bases match TRBD1. The CDR3 runs to 14 residues. Germline CDR1 MNHEY, CDR2 SVGAGI. The trim removed 6 bases at V and 4 bases at J, leaving 6 bases unmatched. The CDR3 protein is CASSRDSGNQPQHF. The DNA for the CDR3 is TGTGCCAGCAGCCGGGACAGCGGGAATCAGCCCCAGCATTTT.

This chain uses TRBV30 with TRBJ2-2; maybe TRBD1 (6 bases). V lost 3 bases and J lost 0, with 8 bases in between. From germline, CDR1 is GTSNPN and CDR2 SVGIG (reference sequence). This CDR3 spans 14 amino acids. CDR3 loop: CAWRWTANTGELFF. For the CDR3, the DNA is TGTGCCTGGAGGTGGACAGCGAACACCGGGGAGCTGTTTTTT.

The chain employs TRBV19 and TRBJ2-3, with 10 bases fitting TRBD2. The CDR3 has 18 amino acids. From germline, CDR1 is LNHDA and CDR2 SQIVND (reference sequence). With V trimmed by 5 bases and J by 1 base, 12 bases remained unmatched. The DNA for the CDR3 is TGTGCCAGTAGTCTCCGAGCGGGGGGGCCGGAGGGCACAGATACGCAGTATTTT. It is translated as CASSLRAGGPEGTDTQYF.

The V call is TRBV7-2, the J call TRBJ1-2; tentative D call: TRBD1 (5 bases). Germline V CDR1 and CDR2: SGHTA, FQGNSA. This CDR3 region has 16 residues. The germline V and J ends were trimmed by 0 bases and 8 bases, with 19 bases remaining between them. The CDR3 DNA reads TGTGCCAGCAGCTTAGCGATCCTCAGGGCGGTTGAAGGCTACACCTTC. Encoded protein: CASSLAILRAVEGYTF.

V and J are TRBV11-2 and TRBJ2-3; 7 bases fit TRBD2. The V segment lost 5 bases and the J segment 5 bases; nucleotides outside the gene matches: 10. CDR3 length: 15 amino acids. The V gene's germline CDR1 is SGHAT and CDR2 FQNNGV. DNA of the CDR3: TGTGCCAGCAGCCCTAACGGGGGGAGAGGAGATACGCAGTATTTT. It codes for CASSPNGGRGDTQYF.

V usage is TRBV11-3 and J usage is TRBJ2-7, with D perhaps TRBD1 (5 bases). The V end lost 0 bases, the J end lost 2 bases, and 11 bases lay between the germline ends. Germline V gene lookup returns CDR1 SGHNT and CDR2 YENEEA. The CDR3 totals 15 residues. The CDR3 sequence: CASSLDSTEAYEQYF. CDR3 sequence (DNA): TGTGCCAGCAGCTTAGATTCGACAGAAGCCTACGAGCAGTACTTC.

The rearrangement links TRBV30 to TRBJ2-1, with D perhaps TRBD1 (5 bases). The CDR3 consists of 14 residues. V lost 3 bases and J 3 bases, leaving 12 bases between the germline ends. Germline loops: CDR1 GTSNPN, CDR2 SVGIG (reference sequence). The CDR3 is CAWSSDRGYNEQFF. DNA of the CDR3: TGTGCCTGGAGCAGTGACAGAGGCTACAATGAGCAGTTCTTC.

The chain links TRBV5-1 to TRBJ2-3, with D possibly being TRBD2 (7 bases). The CDR3 is 15 amino acids. Germline V lookup: CDR1 SGHRS, CDR2 YFSETQ. Trimming left V 0 bases short and J 3 bases short, with 11 bases between. CDR3 sequence (DNA): TGCGCCAGCAGCTTGGCGGGGGGCGGTACAGATACGCAGTATTTT. Protein sequence: CASSLAGGGTDTQYF.

This chain links TRBV18 with TRBJ2-3, with D possibly matching TRBD2 (7 bases). Per the germline V gene, CDR1 is KGHSH and CDR2 is LQKENI. The CDR3 is made up of 14 amino acids. The V end was cut by 2 bases, the J end by 6 bases, with 12 bases between. DNA of the CDR3: TGTGCCAGCTCACCAGTGGGGGGGGCCGATACGCAGTATTTT. It translates to CASSPVGGADTQYF.

This clone was recorded once. The rearrangement uses TRBV28 and TRBJ1-2; 11 bases agree with TRBD1. CDR1 is MDHEN, CDR2 SYDVKM, per germline. The CDR3 is 16 residues long. After removal of 6 bases from V and 4 bases from J, the junction contained 10 bases not matched to a gene. In DNA form, the CDR3 reads TGTGCCAGCAGATGGGGGGACAGGGGGACCTCCTATGGCTACACCTTC. Translating gives CASRWGDRGTSYGYTF.

This sequence joins TRBV25-1 and TRBJ2-3; 8 bases line up with TRBD1. The V and J ends lost 3 bases and 1 base, in that order; junction bases with no gene match: 6. The CDR3 is 16 amino acids. The germline V gene encodes CDR1 MGHDK and CDR2 SYGVNS. The CDR3, as DNA: TGTGCCAGCAGTGACCGTCAGGGGGCAGGCACAGATACGCAGTATTTT. It yields the protein CASSDRQGAGTDTQYF. The full variable domain, in which reference TRBV25-1 and TRBJ2-3 provide the parts outside the CDR3, is EADIYQTPRYLVIGTGKKITLECSQTMGHDKMYWYQQDPGMELHLIHYSYGVNSTEKGDLSSESTVSRIRTEHFPLTLESARPSHTSQYLCASSDRQGAGTDTQYFGPGTRLTVL.

V is TRBV11-3 and J is TRBJ2-4; no firm D call. Germline-derived CDR1 and CDR2 are SGHNT and YENEEA. V lost 5 bases and J 0 bases, leaving 8 bases between the germline ends. This CDR3 spans 14 amino acids. The CDR3 protein is CASSLRGAKNIQYF. DNA of the CDR3: TGTGCCAGCAGCCTGCGAGGAGCCAAAAACATTCAGTACTTC.

With respect to this clone: An end of the junction does not agree with germline; a read error may underlie this. The chain is built from TRBV7-2 and TRBJ2-7, with 11 bases aligning to TRBD2. CDR1 and CDR2 from the germline V gene are SGHTA and FQGNSA. The length of the CDR3 is 14 residues. The CDR3 sequence is CASSLAGGRLEQYF. The CDR3 DNA reads as TGTGCCAGCAGCCTAGCGGGGGGACGGCTCGAGCAGTACTTC.

The rearrangement links TRBV6-5 to TRBJ1-2; the match to TRBD1 covers 9 bases. The CDR3 sequence is 14 residues long. Looked up from germline, CDR1 is MNHEY and CDR2 is SVGAGI. V was clipped by 8 bases and J by 5 bases; unmatched bases: 9. CDR3 in DNA: TGTGCCAGCTCAGAACAGGGGGCGCGATATGGCTACACCTTC. This gives the protein CASSEQGARYGYTF.

The chain uses TRBV27 and TRBJ1-1, with 8 bases matching TRBD1. The germline V gene has CDR1 MNHEY and CDR2 SMNVEV (reference sequence). The CDR3 extends over 14 amino acids. The V and J ends lost 8 bases and 11 bases, in that order; junction bases with no gene match: 16. The CDR3 is CASYRDRTGRYAFF. In DNA form, the CDR3 reads TGTGCCAGCTACCGAGATCGGACAGGGCGTTACGCTTTCTTT.

The chain uses TRBV10-1 and TRBJ1-2, with D possibly TRBD1 on 5 matching bases. Per germline, CDR1 WNHNN and CDR2 SYGVQD (reference sequence). V lost 2 bases to trimming and J lost 1 base, with 20 bases between them. There are 18 residues in the CDR3. As DNA, the CDR3 is TGCGCCAGCAGTGAGATGGGGCAGGTGCCCGAATTTAACTATGGCTACACCTTC. It codes for CASSEMGQVPEFNYGYTF.

The chain links TRBV19 to TRBJ1-5, with 9 bases that match TRBD1. The CDR3 is 14 residues long. The germline gives CDR1 LNHDA, CDR2 SQIVND (reference sequence). Germline trimming cut 10 bases from V and 2 bases from J; bases unmatched to any gene: 6. CDR3 residues: CATRRDRGNQPQHF. CDR3 bases: TGTGCCACCAGGCGGGACAGGGGCAATCAGCCCCAGCATTTT.

In this sample, this clone turned up once. This chain connects TRBV28 to TRBJ1-4, with 7 positions matching TRBD1. This CDR3 has 19 amino acids. Germline CDR1 MDHEN, CDR2 SYDVKM. The ends lost 3 bases at V and 7 bases at J; junction bases unmatched: 20. The CDR3 coding sequence is TGTGCCAGCAGTTTCGTCCCCCAAGGGGGCGTAAGGAAGAGTGAAAAACTGTTTTTT. This gives the protein CASSFVPQGGVRKSEKLFF.

The V gene is TRBV19, the J gene TRBJ1-3, with D uncertain. The CDR3 is 15 residues long. Germline CDR1 LNHDA, CDR2 SQIVND (reference sequence). Deletions cut 1 base from V and 0 bases from J, with 7 bases between. CDR3 region: CASSIGGSSGNTIYF. The CDR3, as DNA: TGTGCCAGTAGTATAGGAGGCAGCTCTGGAAACACCATATATTTT. The variable domain in full, with the rest retrieved from reference TRBV19 and TRBJ1-3, is DGGITQSPKYLFRKEGQNVTLSCEQNLNHDAMYWYRQDPGQGLRLIYYSQIVNDFQKGDIAEGYSVSREKKESFPLTVTSAQKNPTAFYLCASSIGGSSGNTIYFGEGSWLTVV.